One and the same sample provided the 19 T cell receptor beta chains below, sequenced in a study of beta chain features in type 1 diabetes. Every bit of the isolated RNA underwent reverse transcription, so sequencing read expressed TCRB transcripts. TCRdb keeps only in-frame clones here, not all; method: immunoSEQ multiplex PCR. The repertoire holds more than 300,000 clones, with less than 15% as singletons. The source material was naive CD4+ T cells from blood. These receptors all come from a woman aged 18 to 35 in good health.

CDR3 nucleotides: TGTGCCAGCAGCCCCCGGACTAGCGGGAGGAACCATGAGCAGTTCTTC. Residues: CASSPRTSGRNHEQFF. The V and J genes are TRBV13 and TRBJ2-1, with TRBD2 matching 14 bases. The CDR3 is made up of 16 amino acids. Looked up from germline, CDR1 is PRHDT and CDR2 is FYEKMQ (reference sequence). J was trimmed by 8 bases and V by 5 bases; bases with no gene match: 8.

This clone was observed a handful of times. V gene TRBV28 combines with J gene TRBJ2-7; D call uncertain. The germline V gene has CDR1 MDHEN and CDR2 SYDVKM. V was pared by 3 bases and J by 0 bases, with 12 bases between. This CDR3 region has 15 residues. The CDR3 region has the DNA TGTGCCAGCAGTTTGTTCACAGCAATCTCCTACGAGCAGTACTTC. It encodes CASSLFTAISYEQYF.

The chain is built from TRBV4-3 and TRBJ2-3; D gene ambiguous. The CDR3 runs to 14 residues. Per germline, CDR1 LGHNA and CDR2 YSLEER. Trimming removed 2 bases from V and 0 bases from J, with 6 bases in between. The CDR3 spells CASSQQSSTDTQYF. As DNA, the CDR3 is TGCGCCAGCAGCCAACAGTCTAGCACAGATACGCAGTATTTT.

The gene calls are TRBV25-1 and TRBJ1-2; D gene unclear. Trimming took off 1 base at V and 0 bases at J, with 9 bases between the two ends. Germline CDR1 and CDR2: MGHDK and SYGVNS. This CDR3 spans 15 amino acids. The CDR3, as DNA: TGTGCCAGCAGTGAATTGAGGAGGGCTAACTATGGCTACACCTTC. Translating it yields CASSELRRANYGYTF.

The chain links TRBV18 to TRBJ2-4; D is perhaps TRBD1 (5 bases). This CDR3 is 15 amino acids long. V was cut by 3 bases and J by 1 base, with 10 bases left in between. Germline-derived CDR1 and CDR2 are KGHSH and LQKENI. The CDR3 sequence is CASSPSGIAKNIQYF. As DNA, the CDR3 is TGTGCCAGCTCACCGTCAGGGATCGCCAAAAACATTCAGTACTTC.

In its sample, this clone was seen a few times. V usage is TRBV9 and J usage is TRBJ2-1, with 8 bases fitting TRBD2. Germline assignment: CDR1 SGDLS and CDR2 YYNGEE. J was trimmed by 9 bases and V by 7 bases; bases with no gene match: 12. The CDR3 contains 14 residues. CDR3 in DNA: TGTGCCAGCGGAGGACTAGCCTCCGATCGTGAGCAGTTCTTC. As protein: CASGGLASDREQFF.

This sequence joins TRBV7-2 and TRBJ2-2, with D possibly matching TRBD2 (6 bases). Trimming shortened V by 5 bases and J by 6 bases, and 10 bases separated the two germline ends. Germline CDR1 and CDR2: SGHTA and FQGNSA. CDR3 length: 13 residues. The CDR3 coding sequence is TGTGCCAGCAGCAGCGGGTGGGCCGGGGAGCTGTTTTTT. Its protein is CASSSGWAGELFF. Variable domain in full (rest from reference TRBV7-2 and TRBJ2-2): GAGVSQSPSNKVTEKGKDVELRCDPISGHTALYWYRQSLGQGLEFLIYFQGNSAPDKSGLPSDRFSAERTGGSVSTLTIQRTQQEDSAVYLCASSSGWAGELFFGEGSRLTVL.

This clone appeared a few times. The chain's CDR3 is CAISEVAGDTGELFF. CDR3 in DNA: TGTGCCATCAGTGAAGTAGCGGGAGACACCGGGGAGCTGTTTTTT. The chain joins TRBV10-3 to TRBJ2-2; 9 bases match TRBD2. The CDR3 extends over 15 amino acids. Germline assignment: CDR1 ENHRY and CDR2 SYGVKD. V shed 3 bases, J shed 3 bases, and the junction held 2 bases outside the gene matches.

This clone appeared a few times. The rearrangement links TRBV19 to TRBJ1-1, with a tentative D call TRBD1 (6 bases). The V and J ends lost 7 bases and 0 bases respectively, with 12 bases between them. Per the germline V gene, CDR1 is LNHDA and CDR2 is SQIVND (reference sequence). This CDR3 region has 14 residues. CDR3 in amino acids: CASIPGHMNTEAFF. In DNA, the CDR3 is TGTGCCAGTATTCCGGGACACATGAACACTGAAGCTTTCTTT.

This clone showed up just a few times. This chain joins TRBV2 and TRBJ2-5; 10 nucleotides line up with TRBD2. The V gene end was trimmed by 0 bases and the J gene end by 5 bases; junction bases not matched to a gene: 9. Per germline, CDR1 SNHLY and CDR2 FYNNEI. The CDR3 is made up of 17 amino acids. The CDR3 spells CASSEALGLAGEETQYF. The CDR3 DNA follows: TGTGCCAGCAGTGAAGCGCTGGGGCTAGCGGGAGAGGAGACCCAGTACTTC.

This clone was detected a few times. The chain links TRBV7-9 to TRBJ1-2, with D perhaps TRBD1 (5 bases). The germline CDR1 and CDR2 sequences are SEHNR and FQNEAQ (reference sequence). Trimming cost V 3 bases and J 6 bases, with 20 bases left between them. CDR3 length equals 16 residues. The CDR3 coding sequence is TGTGCCAGCAGCTTCCAAAGTTGGGGGGGAGAGAATGGCTACACCTTC. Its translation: CASSFQSWGGENGYTF.

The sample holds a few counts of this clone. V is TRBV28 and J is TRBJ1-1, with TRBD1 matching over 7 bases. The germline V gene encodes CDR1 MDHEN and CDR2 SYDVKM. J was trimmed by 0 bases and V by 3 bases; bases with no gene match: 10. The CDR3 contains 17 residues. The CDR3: CASSFGTAPWLNTEAFF. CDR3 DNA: TGTGCCAGCAGTTTTGGGACAGCCCCTTGGTTGAACACTGAAGCTTTCTTT.

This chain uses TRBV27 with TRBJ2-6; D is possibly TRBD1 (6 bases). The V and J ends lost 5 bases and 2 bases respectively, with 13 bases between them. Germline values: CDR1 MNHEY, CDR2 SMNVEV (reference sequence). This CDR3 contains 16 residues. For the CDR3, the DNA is TGTGCCAGCAGTGAACAGGGCACTGCTGGGGCCAACGTCCTGACTTTC. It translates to CASSEQGTAGANVLTF.

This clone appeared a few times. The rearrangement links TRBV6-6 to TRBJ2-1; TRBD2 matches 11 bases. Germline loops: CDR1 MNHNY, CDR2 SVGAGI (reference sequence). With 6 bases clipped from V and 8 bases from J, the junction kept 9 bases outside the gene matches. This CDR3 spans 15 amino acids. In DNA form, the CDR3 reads TGTGCCAGCAGCAGCCTAGCGGGAGGTTCGGATGAGCAGTTCTTC. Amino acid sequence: CASSSLAGGSDEQFF.

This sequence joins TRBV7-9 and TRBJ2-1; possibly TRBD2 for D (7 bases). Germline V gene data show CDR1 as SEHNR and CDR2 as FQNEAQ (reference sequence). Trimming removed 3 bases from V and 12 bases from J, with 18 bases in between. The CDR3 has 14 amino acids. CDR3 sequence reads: CASSFLGGPPAQFF. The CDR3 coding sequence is TGTGCCAGCAGCTTCCTGGGGGGGCCCCCTGCGCAGTTCTTC.

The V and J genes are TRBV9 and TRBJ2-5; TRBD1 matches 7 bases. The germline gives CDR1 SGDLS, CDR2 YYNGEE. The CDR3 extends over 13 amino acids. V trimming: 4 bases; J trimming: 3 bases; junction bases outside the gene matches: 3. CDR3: CASSWGTEETQYF. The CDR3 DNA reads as TGTGCCAGCAGCTGGGGGACAGAAGAGACCCAGTACTTC.

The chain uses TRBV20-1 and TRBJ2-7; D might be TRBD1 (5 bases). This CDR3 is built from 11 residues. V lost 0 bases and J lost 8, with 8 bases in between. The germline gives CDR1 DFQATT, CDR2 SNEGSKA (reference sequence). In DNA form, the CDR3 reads TGCAGTGCTAGAGAGGGGCACAAGCAGTACTTC. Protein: CSAREGHKQYF.

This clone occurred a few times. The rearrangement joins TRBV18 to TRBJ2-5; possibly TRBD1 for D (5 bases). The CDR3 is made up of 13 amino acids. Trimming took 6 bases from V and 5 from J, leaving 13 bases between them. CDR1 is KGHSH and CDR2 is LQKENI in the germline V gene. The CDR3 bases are TGTGCCAGCTCTTTCGACAGTGGGGAGACCCAGTACTTC. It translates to CASSFDSGETQYF.

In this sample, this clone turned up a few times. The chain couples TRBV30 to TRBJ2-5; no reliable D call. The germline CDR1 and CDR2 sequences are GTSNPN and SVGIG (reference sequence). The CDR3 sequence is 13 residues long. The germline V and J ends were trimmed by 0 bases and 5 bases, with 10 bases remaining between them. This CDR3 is CAWSVLMSETQYF. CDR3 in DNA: TGTGCCTGGAGTGTACTGATGTCGGAGACCCAGTACTTC.